A selection of T cell receptor beta chains follows, all from one sample in a study of blood T cell repertoires in COVID-19. The table came from immunoSEQ multiplex PCR; TCRdb's copy has only in-frame clones and leaves some out. This table has 75,000 to 100,000 clones, 87% appearing once. Sample: peripheral blood. All receptors come from a human donor with acute or convalescent COVID-19. The donor label of this sample is uncertain. Each CDR3 is given with its conserved first and last residue. The D gene is left open where the match is weak. Clone size is given for some rows only: seen once, a few or many times, or a class if the clone is expanded.

cdr3_nt: TGTGCCAGCAGCAACCCCCGGACTAGCGGGGGGGCCTCCTACAATGAGCAGTTCTTC
cdr3_aa: CASSNPRTSGGASYNEQFF
j_call: TRBJ2-1
v_call: TRBV3-1/TRBV3-2
d_call: TRBD2
clone_size: -

cdr3_nt: TGTGCCAGCAGCGAAGCAGGGGGAGGCAATCAGCCCCAGCATTTT
cdr3_aa: CASSEAGGGNQPQHF
j_call: TRBJ1-5
v_call: TRBV6-1
d_call: TRBD1
clone_size: medium-sized

cdr3_nt: TGTGCCAGCAGCGGAGGCCCGGGACACAACGATGGCTACACCTTC
cdr3_aa: CASSGGPGHNDGYTF
j_call: TRBJ1-2
v_call: TRBV13
d_call: -
clone_size: -

cdr3_nt: TGTGCCAGTAGTGGTGCAGGGGCCACCTATGGCTACACCTTC
cdr3_aa: CASSGAGATYGYTF
j_call: TRBJ1-2
v_call: TRBV19
d_call: -
clone_size: few

cdr3_nt: TGTGCCAGCAGCTTGGGACTAGCGGGGGGATCCTACAATGAGCAGTTCTTC
cdr3_aa: CASSLGLAGGSYNEQFF
j_call: TRBJ2-1
v_call: TRBV3-1/TRBV3-2
d_call: TRBD2
clone_size: -

cdr3_nt: TGCAGCGTGAGGGACAGGTTACCTGGGGAGCTGTTTTTT
cdr3_aa: CSVRDRLPGELFF
j_call: TRBJ2-2
v_call: TRBV29-1
d_call: TRBD1
clone_size: many

cdr3_nt: TGCAGCGTTATGAGAGGGACCTACGAGCAGTACTTC
cdr3_aa: CSVMRGTYEQYF
j_call: TRBJ2-7
v_call: TRBV29-1
d_call: -
clone_size: -

cdr3_nt: TGTGCCAGCAGGTCGGCTGCGGGAACCTCTGGAAACACCATATATTTT
cdr3_aa: CASRSAAGTSGNTIYF
j_call: TRBJ1-3
v_call: TRBV28
d_call: -
clone_size: -

cdr3_nt: TGTGCCAGCCAGAGGGACCAAGAGACCCAGTACTTC
cdr3_aa: CASQRDQETQYF
j_call: TRBJ2-5
v_call: TRBV19
d_call: -
clone_size: -

cdr3_nt: TGTGCCAGCAGCCTGGGCAGGGGTCAGCCCCAGCATTTT
cdr3_aa: CASSLGRGQPQHF
j_call: TRBJ1-5
v_call: TRBV12-3/TRBV12-4
d_call: -
clone_size: few

cdr3_nt: TGTGCCAGCAGCCCCCCGGGGGGGACTTTATTAACCACGACCCAGTACTTC
cdr3_aa: CASSPPGGTLLTTTQYF
j_call: TRBJ2-5
v_call: TRBV5-6
d_call: TRBD2
clone_size: -

cdr3_nt: TGCGCCAGCGCCTTAGGGGATGGGGCCAACTATGGCTACACCTTC
cdr3_aa: CASALGDGANYGYTF
j_call: TRBJ1-2
v_call: TRBV5-1
d_call: -
clone_size: -

cdr3_nt: TGTGCCAGCACCCAAGGACTAGCGGGGATTCCAGACGAGCAGTACTTC
cdr3_aa: CASTQGLAGIPDEQYF
j_call: TRBJ2-7
v_call: TRBV27
d_call: TRBD2
clone_size: -

cdr3_nt: TGTGCCAGCAGAGTGCTAGCGAGCACAGATACGCAGTATTTT
cdr3_aa: CASRVLASTDTQYF
j_call: TRBJ2-3
v_call: TRBV2
d_call: -
clone_size: -

cdr3_nt: TGTGCCACCGGAGGGGAGGGGCTCGGTGAAAAACTGTTTTTT
cdr3_aa: CATGGEGLGEKLFF
j_call: TRBJ1-4
v_call: TRBV10-3
d_call: -
clone_size: -

cdr3_nt: TGTGCCAGCAGCTTAGAGATAGCCTTGAACACTGAAGCTTTCTTT
cdr3_aa: CASSLEIALNTEAFF
j_call: TRBJ1-1
v_call: TRBV11-2
d_call: -
clone_size: -

cdr3_nt: TGTGCCAGCAGCAAAATGAAGACAGGGCGGGAAAAACTGTTTTTT
cdr3_aa: CASSKMKTGREKLFF
j_call: TRBJ1-4
v_call: TRBV7-2
d_call: TRBD1
clone_size: -

cdr3_nt: TGTGCCAGCAGTTTCCTCCCCCGACAGGCCAACACTGAAGCTTTCTTT
cdr3_aa: CASSFLPRQANTEAFF
j_call: TRBJ1-1
v_call: TRBV28
d_call: -
clone_size: -

cdr3_nt: TGTGCCACCAGTGATTTGCCTCCAGTTACAGGGGAGATTGAGTTGGGCAATCAGCCCCAGCATTTT
cdr3_aa: CATSDLPPVTGEIELGNQPQHF
j_call: TRBJ1-5
v_call: TRBV24-1
d_call: TRBD1
clone_size: -

cdr3_nt: TGTGCCAGCAGTCCTTCGGGCTATGGCTACACCTTC
cdr3_aa: CASSPSGYGYTF
j_call: TRBJ1-2
v_call: TRBV12-3/TRBV12-4
d_call: -
clone_size: -

cdr3_nt: TGTGCCAGCAGCCAAACCTGGCGGGGGGGTGACCAAGAGACCCAGTACTTC
cdr3_aa: CASSQTWRGGDQETQYF
j_call: TRBJ2-5
v_call: TRBV5-5
d_call: TRBD2
clone_size: -

cdr3_nt: TGTGCCAGCAGTCGGGACAGTGGAAACACCATATATTTT
cdr3_aa: CASSRDSGNTIYF
j_call: TRBJ1-3
v_call: TRBV2
d_call: TRBD1
clone_size: -

cdr3_nt: TGTGCCATCAGTGAGTCTTTACTAGCAGAGACCCAGTACTTC
cdr3_aa: CAISESLLAETQYF
j_call: TRBJ2-5
v_call: TRBV10-3
d_call: -
clone_size: -

cdr3_nt: TGTGCCAGTAGTACTCTACTAGCGGGGGGGCCTAGAGATACGCAGTATTTT
cdr3_aa: CASSTLLAGGPRDTQYF
j_call: TRBJ2-3
v_call: TRBV19
d_call: TRBD2
clone_size: -

cdr3_nt: TGTGCCAGCAGCTTGGATAATATAGAGCAGTTCTTC
cdr3_aa: CASSLDNIEQFF
j_call: TRBJ2-1
v_call: TRBV5-4
d_call: -
clone_size: few

cdr3_nt: TGTGCCAGCAGCTTAGGACAGGGGAACTATGGCTACACCTTC
cdr3_aa: CASSLGQGNYGYTF
j_call: TRBJ1-2
v_call: TRBV11-3
d_call: TRBD1
clone_size: once

cdr3_nt: TGTGCCAGCAGTTCCGAGGGGGCGGAAAATGAAAAACTGTTTTTT
cdr3_aa: CASSSEGAENEKLFF
j_call: TRBJ1-4
v_call: TRBV6-5
d_call: TRBD1
clone_size: -

cdr3_nt: TGTGCCATCAGCAGGGACAGCTACAATGAGCAGTTCTTC
cdr3_aa: CAISRDSYNEQFF
j_call: TRBJ2-1
v_call: TRBV10-3
d_call: TRBD1
clone_size: -

cdr3_nt: TGTGCCAGTCAGGACAGACCGTACAATGAGCAGTTCTTC
cdr3_aa: CASQDRPYNEQFF
j_call: TRBJ2-1
v_call: TRBV11-1
d_call: -
clone_size: once

cdr3_nt: TGTGCCAGCAGTTACGTGGGACAGGGTAGGCGCGGGGACACTGAAGCTTTCTTT
cdr3_aa: CASSYVGQGRRGDTEAFF
j_call: TRBJ1-1
v_call: TRBV6-2/TRBV6-3
d_call: TRBD1
clone_size: -

cdr3_nt: TGTGCCAGCAGCTTACTCCGGAAGGGGGCGAGTGGAACTCTCTACGAGCAGTACTTC
cdr3_aa: CASSLLRKGASGTLYEQYF
j_call: TRBJ2-7
v_call: TRBV11-2
d_call: TRBD1
clone_size: -

cdr3_nt: TGTGCCAGCTCACCGGGACAACCCGAGCAGTACTTC
cdr3_aa: CASSPGQPEQYF
j_call: TRBJ2-7
v_call: TRBV18
d_call: -
clone_size: -

cdr3_nt: TGTGCCAGCAGCTTAACAGTCATGAACACTGAAGCTTTCTTT
cdr3_aa: CASSLTVMNTEAFF
j_call: TRBJ1-1
v_call: TRBV7-9
d_call: -
clone_size: -

cdr3_nt: TGTGCCAGCAGGGGACCCGAGGGGGTCACTGAAGCTTTCTTT
cdr3_aa: CASRGPEGVTEAFF
j_call: TRBJ1-1
v_call: TRBV28
d_call: -
clone_size: once

cdr3_nt: TGTGCCAGCAGCTCAACAGGGGCATCGTATGGCTACACCTTC
cdr3_aa: CASSSTGASYGYTF
j_call: TRBJ1-2
v_call: TRBV16
d_call: TRBD1
clone_size: -

cdr3_nt: TGTGCCAGCAGGTGGGACAGCCCAGAGCAGTTCTTC
cdr3_aa: CASRWDSPEQFF
j_call: TRBJ2-1
v_call: TRBV2
d_call: TRBD1
clone_size: -

cdr3_nt: TGTGCCAGCAGTTACTCGGGGAGCTCTGGAAACACCATATATTTT
cdr3_aa: CASSYSGSSGNTIYF
j_call: TRBJ1-3
v_call: TRBV6-5
d_call: -
clone_size: -

cdr3_nt: TGTGCCAGCAGTTCTACGGGGAATGAGCAGTTCTTC
cdr3_aa: CASSSTGNEQFF
j_call: TRBJ2-1
v_call: TRBV28
d_call: -
clone_size: -

cdr3_nt: TGTGCCAGCAGTTACTCAGGACAGCGTGGGTCACCCCTCCACTTT
cdr3_aa: CASSYSGQRGSPLHF
j_call: TRBJ1-6
v_call: TRBV6-5
d_call: -
clone_size: -

cdr3_nt: TGTGCCAGCAGCTCGTGGACAGGACCACCGGGGGAGACCCAGTACTTC
cdr3_aa: CASSSWTGPPGETQYF
j_call: TRBJ2-5
v_call: TRBV14
d_call: TRBD1
clone_size: -

cdr3_nt: TGCGCCAGCAGCTTGAACGGGAGGATTAATGAAAAACTGTTTTTT
cdr3_aa: CASSLNGRINEKLFF
j_call: TRBJ1-4
v_call: TRBV5-1
d_call: -
clone_size: -

cdr3_nt: TGTGCCAGCAGCTCAGCCTCTCTTTCTGGCGGGACGTCGAATGAGCAGTTCTTC
cdr3_aa: CASSSASLSGGTSNEQFF
j_call: TRBJ2-1
v_call: TRBV28
d_call: -
clone_size: -

cdr3_nt: TGTGCCAGCAGCGTTCAGGGAAATAATTCACCCCTCCACTTT
cdr3_aa: CASSVQGNNSPLHF
j_call: TRBJ1-6
v_call: TRBV9
d_call: -
clone_size: -

cdr3_nt: TGTGCCAGCAGCCAAGATCTGGGACTAGGGAGGGAGACCCAGTACTTC
cdr3_aa: CASSQDLGLGRETQYF
j_call: TRBJ2-5
v_call: TRBV3-1/TRBV3-2
d_call: TRBD2
clone_size: -

cdr3_nt: TGTGCCAGCAGGGTTCGGACAGGGCTTAGGGAGACCCAGTACTTC
cdr3_aa: CASRVRTGLRETQYF
j_call: TRBJ2-5
v_call: TRBV28
d_call: TRBD1
clone_size: -

cdr3_nt: TGCGCCAGCAGCCCGGGACTAGCCCCGTCCTACGAGCAGTACTTC
cdr3_aa: CASSPGLAPSYEQYF
j_call: TRBJ2-7
v_call: TRBV5-1
d_call: TRBD2
clone_size: -

cdr3_nt: TGTGCCAGCAGCGCCCGGGACAAGGGGTCCGGTGAAAAACTGTTTTTT
cdr3_aa: CASSARDKGSGEKLFF
j_call: TRBJ1-4
v_call: TRBV7-9
d_call: -
clone_size: few

cdr3_nt: TGTGCCAGCAGTCCTGGACTAGCTACGGATACGCAGTATTTT
cdr3_aa: CASSPGLATDTQYF
j_call: TRBJ2-3
v_call: TRBV7-9
d_call: TRBD2
clone_size: -

cdr3_nt: TGTGCCAGCAGCTCGCCCGGGACAGGGCTCCACGAGCAGTACTTC
cdr3_aa: CASSSPGTGLHEQYF
j_call: TRBJ2-7
v_call: TRBV7-2
d_call: TRBD1
clone_size: -

cdr3_nt: TGTGCCAGCAGTCAACGACAGGATACCAACACTGAAGCTTTCTTT
cdr3_aa: CASSQRQDTNTEAFF
j_call: TRBJ1-1
v_call: TRBV6-5
d_call: -
clone_size: -